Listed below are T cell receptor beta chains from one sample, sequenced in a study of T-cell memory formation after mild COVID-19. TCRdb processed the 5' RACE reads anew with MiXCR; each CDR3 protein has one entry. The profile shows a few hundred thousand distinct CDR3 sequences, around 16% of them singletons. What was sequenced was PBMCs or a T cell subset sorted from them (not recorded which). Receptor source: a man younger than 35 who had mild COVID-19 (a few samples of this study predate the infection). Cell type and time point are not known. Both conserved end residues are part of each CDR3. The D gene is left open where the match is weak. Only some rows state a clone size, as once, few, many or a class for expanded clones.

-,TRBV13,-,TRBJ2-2,CASSLGVVELFF,TGTGCCAGCAGCTTAGGTGTCGTGGAGCTGTTTTTT
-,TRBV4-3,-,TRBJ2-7,CASSRGGWDSRYEQYF,TGCGCCAGCAGCCGCGGGGGTTGGGACAGCCGCTACGAGCAGTACTTC
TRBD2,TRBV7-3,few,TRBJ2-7,CASSPGLAGAYEQYF,TGTGCCAGCAGCCCGGGACTAGCGGGGGCCTACGAGCAGTACTTC
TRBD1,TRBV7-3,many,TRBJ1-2,CASSPGQGLAGYTF,TGTGCCAGCAGCCCTGGACAGGGGCTGGCAGGCTACACCTTC
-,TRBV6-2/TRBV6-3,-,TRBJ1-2,CASSRESGYTF,TGTGCCAGCAGCCGAGAATCTGGCTACACCTTC
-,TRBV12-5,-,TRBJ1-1,CASGLQGGTEAFF,TGTGCTAGTGGTTTACAGGGTGGGACTGAAGCTTTCTTT
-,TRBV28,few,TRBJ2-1,CASSPGGLQPYNEQFF,TGTGCCAGCAGTCCCGGAGGACTACAACCCTACAATGAGCAGTTCTTC
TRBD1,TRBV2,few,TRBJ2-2,CAGIRGRALSLNTGELFF,TGTGCCGGCATCAGGGGGCGAGCCCTTTCCCTAAACACCGGGGAGCTGTTTTTT
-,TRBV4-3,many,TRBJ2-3,CASSQTGGTGTDTQYF,TGCGCCAGCAGCCAAACAGGAGGGACAGGCACAGATACGCAGTATTTT
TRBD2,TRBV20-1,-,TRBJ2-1,CSARAGSGEINEQFF,TGCAGTGCTAGAGCGGGTAGCGGGGAAATCAATGAGCAGTTCTTC
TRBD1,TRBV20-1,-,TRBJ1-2,CSARDIGTDQGVLNYGYTF,TGCAGTGCTAGAGATATTGGGACCGACCAGGGGGTATTAAACTATGGCTACACCTTC
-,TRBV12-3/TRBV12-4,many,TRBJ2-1,CASSLSERDEQFF,TGTGCCAGCAGTTTGTCGGAGAGGGATGAGCAGTTCTTC
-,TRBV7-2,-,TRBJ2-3,CASSRTITDTQYF,TGTGCCAGCAGCCGAACGATCACAGATACGCAGTATTTT
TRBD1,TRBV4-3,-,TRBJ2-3,CASSQDRTGLTDTQYF,TGCGCCAGCAGCCAAGACCGGACAGGGCTCACAGATACGCAGTATTTT
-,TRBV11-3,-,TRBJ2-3,CASSLDGRSDTQYF,TGTGCCAGCAGCTTAGATGGCCGCTCAGATACGCAGTATTTT
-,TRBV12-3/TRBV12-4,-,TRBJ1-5,CASIKDTNQPQHF,TGTGCCAGCATAAAGGACACCAATCAGCCCCAGCATTTT
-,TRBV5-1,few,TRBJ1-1,CASSRTVMNTEAFF,TGCGCCAGCAGCAGGACAGTCATGAACACTGAAGCTTTCTTT
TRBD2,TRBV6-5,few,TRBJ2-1,CASSYRSGGAAEQFF,TGTGCCAGCAGTTATCGCTCCGGGGGGGCGGCTGAGCAGTTCTTC
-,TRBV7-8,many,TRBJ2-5,CASSPRRVRGETQYF,TGTGCCAGCAGCCCTAGGAGGGTTAGGGGGGAGACCCAGTACTTC
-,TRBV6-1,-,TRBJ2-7,CAIGSFFRTYEQYF,TGTGCCATAGGTAGTTTTTTTCGAACCTACGAGCAGTACTTC
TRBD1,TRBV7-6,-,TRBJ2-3,CASSSRRDRRTDTQYF,TGTGCCAGCAGCTCACGCCGGGACAGACGCACAGATACGCAGTATTTT
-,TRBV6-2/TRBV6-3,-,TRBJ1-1,CASSYSLTSQDEAFF,TGTGCCAGCAGTTACTCGTTGACCTCACAGGATGAAGCTTTCTTT
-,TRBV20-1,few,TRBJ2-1,CSAPRSGAYNEQFF,TGCAGTGCTCCCCGGTCGGGGGCCTACAATGAGCAGTTCTTC
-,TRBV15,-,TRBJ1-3,CATRQGGTNTIYF,TGTGCCACCAGACAGGGAGGAACCAACACCATATATTTT
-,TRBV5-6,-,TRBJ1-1,CASSLLGLTGPGTEAFF,TGTGCCAGCAGCTTGTTGGGCCTGACAGGCCCGGGAACTGAAGCTTTCTTT
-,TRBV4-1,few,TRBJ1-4,CASSIRGTVNEKLFF,TGCGCCAGCAGCATCCGGGGCACGGTGAATGAAAAACTGTTTTTT
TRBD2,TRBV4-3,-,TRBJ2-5,CASSQDQMAGGETQYF,TGCGCCAGCAGCCAAGATCAAATGGCGGGGGGAGAGACCCAGTACTTC
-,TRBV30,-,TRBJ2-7,CAWSVPPLEQYF,TGTGCCTGGAGTGTACCTCCTCTAGAGCAGTACTTC
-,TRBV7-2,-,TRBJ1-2,CASPGVGGYTF,TGTGCCAGCCCAGGGGTGGGGGGCTACACCTTC